What follows are 24 T cell receptor beta chains derived from one specimen sequenced in a study of blood T cell repertoires in COVID-19. Assay: immunoSEQ multiplex PCR; the TCRdb copy retains only in-frame clones and omits some. The sample has about 480,000 clones, roughly nine tenths seen once. The source material was peripheral blood. The receptor set was obtained from a man aged 18 to 35 with COVID-19, enrolled during active disease.

The V call is TRBV4-1, the J call TRBJ2-7, with 9 bases fitting TRBD1. V trimming: 0 bases; J trimming: 6 bases; junction bases outside the gene matches: 6. Looked up from germline, CDR1 is MGHRA and CDR2 is YSYEKL. This CDR3 region has 15 residues. The CDR3 DNA reads TGCGCCAGCAGCCAAGAATTGGGACAGGGTGGCGAGCAGTACTTC. It codes for CASSQELGQGGEQYF.

This sequence joins TRBV2 and TRBJ2-1; D unclear. The germline V gene encodes CDR1 SNHLY and CDR2 FYNNEI. Deletions cut 3 bases from V and 5 bases from J, with 8 bases between. This CDR3 spans 13 amino acids. The CDR3 DNA follows: TGTGCCAGCAGTGAGAACAGAGACAATGAGCAGTTCTTC. This gives the protein CASSENRDNEQFF.

On this clone itself: This same CDR3 is encoded by further DNA sequences in the sample. The V call is TRBV3-1 (or the pseudogene TRBV3-2), the J call TRBJ2-5; tentative D call: TRBD1 (6 bases). Trimming removed 1 base at V and 3 bases at J, with 6 bases between. Germline values: CDR1 LGHDT, CDR2 YNNKEL (reference sequence). This CDR3 is built from 13 residues. CDR3 residues: CASSQAGEETQYF. The CDR3, as DNA: TGTGCCAGCAGCCAAGCAGGGGAAGAGACCCAGTACTTC.

About this clone itself: The sample contains more than one DNA sequence encoding this CDR3. The V and J genes are TRBV5-1 and TRBJ2-2, with TRBD1 matching over 9 bases. V shed 0 bases, J shed 3 bases, and the junction held 0 bases outside the gene matches. Germline-derived CDR1 and CDR2 are SGHRS and YFSETQ. The CDR3 length is 15 residues. CDR3 amino acids: CASSLGDRDTGELFF. The CDR3 DNA reads as TGCGCCAGCAGCTTGGGGGACAGGGACACCGGGGAGCTGTTTTTT.

This chain links TRBV6-2 or TRBV6-3 with TRBJ2-5; D is perhaps TRBD2 (5 bases). The CDR3 runs to 12 residues. Germline V CDR1 and CDR2: MNHEY, SVGEGT. Trimming cost V 2 bases and J 10 bases, with 11 bases left between them. For the CDR3, the DNA is TGTGCCAGCAGTTACCCGGGCCGGGGCCAGTACTTC. Translated, it gives CASSYPGRGQYF.

This chain links TRBV7-9 with TRBJ2-7; 9 bases line up with TRBD2. The trim removed 0 bases at V and 4 bases at J, leaving 10 bases unmatched. This CDR3 is built from 17 residues. CDR1 and CDR2 (germline): SEHNR, FQNEAQ (reference sequence). CDR3 nucleotides: TGTGCCAGCAGCTTAGCGTCAAGCGGGAGGAAAACTTACGAGCAGTACTTC. Its protein is CASSLASSGRKTYEQYF.

CDR3 protein: CASRTGHRGMNEQFF. CDR3 coding DNA: TGTGCCAGTAGAACAGGACACAGGGGGATGAATGAGCAGTTCTTC. The chain is built from TRBV19 and TRBJ2-1, with TRBD1 identical over 8 bases. The CDR3 runs 15 residues. Trimming at V came to 6 bases and at J to 7 bases, leaving 11 bases not matched to a gene. Germline lookup yields CDR1 LNHDA and CDR2 SQIVND (reference sequence).

V is TRBV27 and J is TRBJ2-3; 8 nucleotides agree with TRBD1. The germline V gene has CDR1 MNHEY and CDR2 SMNVEV (reference sequence). With 5 bases clipped from V and 8 bases from J, the junction kept 6 bases outside the gene matches. The CDR3 has 13 amino acids. The CDR3, as DNA: TGTGCCAGCAGTAGACAGGGGTGGGTTACGCAGTATTTT. It codes for CASSRQGWVTQYF.

The chain uses TRBV20-1 and TRBJ1-1; no firm D call. Germline V lookup: CDR1 DFQATT, CDR2 SNEGSKA (reference sequence). The CDR3 is 14 amino acids. Between the trimmed V and J ends, which lost 3 bases and 4 bases, there was a span of 15 bases. CDR3 DNA: TGCAGTGCTAGTGGACGCGCGCCGGGCACTGAAGCTTTCTTT. Its translation is CSASGRAPGTEAFF.

Turning to this clone: Relative to the germline gene, one junction end is altered; a read error may explain this. J is TRBJ2-2 and V is TRBV7-7; the D gene is possibly TRBD2 (6 bases). The CDR3 has 18 residues. CDR1 SSHAT and CDR2 FNYEAQ come from the germline V gene (reference sequence). DNA of the CDR3: TGTGCTAGCAGCTTAGCCGTCGGAGGATACTCGGGGGCCGGGGAGCTGTTTTTT. It yields the protein CASSLAVGGYSGAGELFF.

The V gene is TRBV10-1, the J gene TRBJ2-7, with a weak D call TRBD2 (6 bases). Germline V gene sequence: CDR1 WNHNN, CDR2 SYGVQD (reference sequence). The CDR3 spans 13 residues. V was clipped by 5 bases and J by 7 bases, with 15 bases between them. CDR3 sequence (DNA): TGCGCCAGCAGTAGGGAACCCCGGGGGGAGCAGTACTTC. It translates to CASSREPRGEQYF.

V gene TRBV27 combines with J gene TRBJ2-4; 8 bases are a match to TRBD1. The germline CDR1 and CDR2 sequences are MNHEY and SMNVEV (reference sequence). V dropped 10 bases and J dropped 9; count of bases not matched to a gene: 11. This CDR3 has 13 residues. CDR3 sequence: CATRDRGFSIQYF. The CDR3 DNA sequence: TGTGCCACCCGAGACAGGGGATTTAGCATTCAGTACTTC.

The chain has TRBV7-8 and TRBJ2-5, with D unresolved. V lost 5 bases and J 2 bases, leaving 3 bases between the germline ends. Germline values: CDR1 SGHVS, CDR2 FQNEAQ. The CDR3 has 11 residues. The CDR3 loop reads CASSLQETQYF. DNA for the CDR3: TGTGCCAGCAGCCTACAAGAGACCCAGTACTTC.

V is TRBV14 and J is TRBJ2-5; D is unresolved. Per germline, CDR1 SGHDN and CDR2 FVKESK. The germline V and J ends were trimmed by 2 bases and 1 base, with 8 bases remaining between them. The CDR3 extends over 14 amino acids. CDR3 nucleotide sequence: TGTGCCAGCAGCCAAACTTACGCCCAAGAGACCCAGTACTTC. Translation: CASSQTYAQETQYF.

V gene TRBV11-2 combines with J gene TRBJ2-7, with 11 bases matching TRBD2. The trim removed 2 bases at V and 1 base at J, leaving 4 bases unmatched. Germline CDR1 SGHAT, CDR2 FQNNGV. This CDR3 is built from 16 residues. The CDR3 loop reads CASSLRASGRSYEQYF. DNA for the CDR3: TGTGCCAGCAGCTTACGGGCTAGCGGGAGGTCCTACGAGCAGTACTTC.

The chain has TRBV19 and TRBJ1-6, with 7 bases that match TRBD1. Losses at the gene ends were 4 bases for V and 7 bases for J; bases not matched to a gene: 10. The CDR3 totals 16 residues. Germline V gene lookup returns CDR1 LNHDA and CDR2 SQIVND (reference sequence). The CDR3, as DNA: TGTGCCAGTAGTAATCCGACAGGGTTCGAAAATTCACCCCTCCACTTT. Encoded protein: CASSNPTGFENSPLHF.

The chain combines TRBV27 with TRBJ2-1; D is ambiguous. This CDR3 has 16 amino acids. Trimming removed 4 bases at V and 5 bases at J, with 18 bases between. Germline V gives CDR1 MNHEY, CDR2 SMNVEV (reference sequence). DNA for the CDR3: TGTGCCAGCAGTTATCTCACCGGTCGTGTTCACAATGAGCAGTTCTTC. It specifies CASSYLTGRVHNEQFF.

This chain connects TRBV2 to TRBJ2-3; 9 nucleotides agree with TRBD2. Germline assignment: CDR1 SNHLY and CDR2 FYNNEI. The CDR3 covers 15 residues. V was pared by 4 bases and J by 1 base, with 3 bases of the junction left unmatched. The CDR3 coding sequence is TGTGCCAGCAGTGTGGTAGCGGGGGGCACAGATACGCAGTATTTT. Protein product: CASSVVAGGTDTQYF.

The gene calls are TRBV30 and TRBJ1-3, with a weak D call TRBD1 (6 bases). The CDR3 loop spans 13 amino acids. V lost 5 bases and J lost 4, with 12 bases in between. The germline gives CDR1 GTSNPN, CDR2 SVGIG (reference sequence). The CDR3 region has the DNA TGTGCCTGGGCAGGGGAATCCGGAAACACCATATATTTT. This codes for CAWAGESGNTIYF.

The chain carries TRBV12-3 or TRBV12-4 and TRBJ2-1; 9 bases fit TRBD2. The CDR3 contains 12 residues. The ends lost 4 bases at V and 9 bases at J; junction bases unmatched: 1. CDR3 loop: CASSSAGGEQFF. The CDR3 nucleotides are TGTGCCAGCAGTTCAGCGGGAGGTGAGCAGTTCTTC.

This chain uses TRBV21-1 with TRBJ1-5; the D segment call TRBD1 is taken from the table without a DNA check. TRBV21-1 is an annotated pseudogene. The CDR3 sequence is 14 residues long. CDR3 sequence: CASSHQCGNQPQHF. CDR3 nucleotide sequence: TGTGCCAGCAGCCACCAGTGTGGCAATCAGCCCCAGCATTTT.

The chain is built from TRBV19 and TRBJ2-1; weak D call: TRBD1 (5 bases). The CDR3 extends over 14 amino acids. The germline gives CDR1 LNHDA, CDR2 SQIVND (reference sequence). The V end was cut by 3 bases, the J end by 2 bases, with 8 bases between. For the CDR3, the DNA is TGTGCCAGTAGTATCGACAGTACCTACAATGAGCAGTTCTTC. This sequence encodes CASSIDSTYNEQFF.

The chain joins TRBV14 to TRBJ1-2, with D possibly matching TRBD1 (5 bases). V lost 0 bases and J 6 bases, leaving 14 bases between the germline ends. CDR1 is SGHDN, CDR2 FVKESK, per germline. The CDR3 covers 15 residues. The CDR3 coding sequence is TGTGCCAGCAGCCAAGATTTAGGGGCTCCGGATGGCTACACCTTC. Translation gives CASSQDLGAPDGYTF.

The chain joins TRBV19 to TRBJ1-2; D gene uncertain. Trimming left V 3 bases short and J 6 bases short, with 14 bases between. There are 14 residues in the CDR3. The germline V gene encodes CDR1 LNHDA and CDR2 SQIVND (reference sequence). The CDR3 protein is CASSIFSGSDGYTF. Written as DNA, the CDR3 is TGTGCCAGTAGTATCTTTTCCGGGTCGGATGGCTACACCTTC.